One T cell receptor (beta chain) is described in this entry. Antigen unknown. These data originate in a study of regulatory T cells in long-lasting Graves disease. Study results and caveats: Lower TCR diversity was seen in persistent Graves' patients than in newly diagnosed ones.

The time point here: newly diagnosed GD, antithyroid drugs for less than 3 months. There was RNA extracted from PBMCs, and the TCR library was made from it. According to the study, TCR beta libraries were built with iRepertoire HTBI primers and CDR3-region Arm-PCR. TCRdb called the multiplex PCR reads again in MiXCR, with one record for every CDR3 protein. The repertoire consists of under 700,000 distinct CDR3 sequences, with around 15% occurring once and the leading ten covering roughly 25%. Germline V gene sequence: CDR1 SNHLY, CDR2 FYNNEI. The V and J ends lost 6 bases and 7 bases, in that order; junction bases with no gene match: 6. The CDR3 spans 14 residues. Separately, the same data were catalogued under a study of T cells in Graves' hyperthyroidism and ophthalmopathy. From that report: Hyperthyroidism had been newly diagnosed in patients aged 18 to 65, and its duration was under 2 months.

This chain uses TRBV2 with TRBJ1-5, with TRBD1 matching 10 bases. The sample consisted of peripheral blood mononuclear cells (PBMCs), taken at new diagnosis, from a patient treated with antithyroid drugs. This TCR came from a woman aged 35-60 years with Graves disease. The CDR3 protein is CASRGTGAVQPQHF. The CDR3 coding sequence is TGTGCCAGCAGGGGGACAGGGGCGGTCCAGCCCCAGCATTTT.